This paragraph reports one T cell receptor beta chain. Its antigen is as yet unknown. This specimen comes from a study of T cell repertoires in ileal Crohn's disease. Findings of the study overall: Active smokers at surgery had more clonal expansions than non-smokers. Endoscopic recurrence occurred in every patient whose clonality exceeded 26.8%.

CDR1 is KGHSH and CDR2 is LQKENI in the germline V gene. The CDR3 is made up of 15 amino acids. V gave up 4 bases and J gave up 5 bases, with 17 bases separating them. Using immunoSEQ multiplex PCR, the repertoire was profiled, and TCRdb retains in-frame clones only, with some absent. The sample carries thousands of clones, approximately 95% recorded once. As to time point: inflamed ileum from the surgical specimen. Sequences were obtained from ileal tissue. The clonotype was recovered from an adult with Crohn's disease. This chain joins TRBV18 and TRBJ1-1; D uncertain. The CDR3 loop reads CASSLERLSGTEAFF. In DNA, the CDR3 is TGTGCCAGCTCACTAGAGAGGCTAAGTGGAACTGAAGCTTTCTTT. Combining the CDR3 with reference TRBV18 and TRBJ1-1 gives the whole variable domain NAGVMQNPRHLVRRRGQEARLRCSPMKGHSHVYWYRQLPEEGLKFMVYLQKENIIDESGMPKERFSAEFPKEGPSILRIQQVVRGDSAAYFCASSLERLSGTEAFFGQGTRLTVV.